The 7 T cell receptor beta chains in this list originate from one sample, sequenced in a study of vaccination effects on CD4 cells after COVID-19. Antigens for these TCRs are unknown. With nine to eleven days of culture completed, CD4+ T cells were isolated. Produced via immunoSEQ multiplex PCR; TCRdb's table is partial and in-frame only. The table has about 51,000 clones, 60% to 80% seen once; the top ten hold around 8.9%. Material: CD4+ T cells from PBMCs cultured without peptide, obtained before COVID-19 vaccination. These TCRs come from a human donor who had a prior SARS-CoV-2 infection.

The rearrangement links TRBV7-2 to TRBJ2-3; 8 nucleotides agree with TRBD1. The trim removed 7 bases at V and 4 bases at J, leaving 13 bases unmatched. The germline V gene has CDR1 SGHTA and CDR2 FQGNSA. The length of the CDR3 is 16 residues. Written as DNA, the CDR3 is TGTGCCAGCAACCAAGCGATGACAGGGGAATCAGATACGCAGTATTTT. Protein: CASNQAMTGESDTQYF. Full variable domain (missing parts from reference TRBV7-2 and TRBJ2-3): GAGVSQSPSNKVTEKGKDVELRCDPISGHTALYWYRQSLGQGLEFLIYFQGNSAPDKSGLPSDRFSAERTGGSVSTLTIQRTQQEDSAVYLCASNQAMTGESDTQYFGPGTRLTVL.

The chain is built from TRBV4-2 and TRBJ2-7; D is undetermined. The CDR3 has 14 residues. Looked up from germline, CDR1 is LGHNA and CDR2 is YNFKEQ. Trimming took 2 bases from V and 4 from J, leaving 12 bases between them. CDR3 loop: CASSQQHKSYEQYF. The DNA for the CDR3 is TGTGCCAGCAGCCAACAACACAAGAGTTACGAGCAGTACTTC.

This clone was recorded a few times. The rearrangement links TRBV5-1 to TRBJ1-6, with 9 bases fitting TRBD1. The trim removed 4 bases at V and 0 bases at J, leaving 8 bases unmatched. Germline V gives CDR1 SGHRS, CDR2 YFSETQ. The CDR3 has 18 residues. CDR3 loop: CASSLGTGWSSYNSPLHF. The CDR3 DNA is TGCGCCAGCAGCCTCGGGACAGGGTGGAGCTCCTATAATTCACCCCTCCACTTT.

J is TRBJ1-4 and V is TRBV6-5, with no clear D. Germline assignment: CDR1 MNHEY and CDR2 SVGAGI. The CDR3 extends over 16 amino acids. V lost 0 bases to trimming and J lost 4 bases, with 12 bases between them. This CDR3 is CASSYSSTRVNEKLFF. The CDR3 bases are TGTGCCAGCAGTTACTCGAGCACAAGGGTTAATGAAAAACTGTTTTTT.

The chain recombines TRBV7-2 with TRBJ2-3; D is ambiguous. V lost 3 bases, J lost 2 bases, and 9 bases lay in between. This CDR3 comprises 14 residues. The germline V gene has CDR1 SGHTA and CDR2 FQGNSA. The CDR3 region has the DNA TGTGCCAGCAGCTTGGTACGAGCCACAGATACGCAGTATTTT. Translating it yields CASSLVRATDTQYF.

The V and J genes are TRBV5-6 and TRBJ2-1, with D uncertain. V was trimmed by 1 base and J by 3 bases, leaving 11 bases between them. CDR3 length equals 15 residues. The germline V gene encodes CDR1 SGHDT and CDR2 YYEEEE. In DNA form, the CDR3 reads TGTGCCAGCAGCTTGATTTCGACCGACTACAATGAGCAGTTCTTC. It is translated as CASSLISTDYNEQFF.

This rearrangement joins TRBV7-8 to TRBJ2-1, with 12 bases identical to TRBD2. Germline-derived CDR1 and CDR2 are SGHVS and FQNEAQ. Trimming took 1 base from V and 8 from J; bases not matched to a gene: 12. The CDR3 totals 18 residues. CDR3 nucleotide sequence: TGTGCCAGCAGCTTAGTAATCCTGACTAGCGGGAGCGTCTATGAGCAGTTCTTC. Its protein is CASSLVILTSGSVYEQFF.